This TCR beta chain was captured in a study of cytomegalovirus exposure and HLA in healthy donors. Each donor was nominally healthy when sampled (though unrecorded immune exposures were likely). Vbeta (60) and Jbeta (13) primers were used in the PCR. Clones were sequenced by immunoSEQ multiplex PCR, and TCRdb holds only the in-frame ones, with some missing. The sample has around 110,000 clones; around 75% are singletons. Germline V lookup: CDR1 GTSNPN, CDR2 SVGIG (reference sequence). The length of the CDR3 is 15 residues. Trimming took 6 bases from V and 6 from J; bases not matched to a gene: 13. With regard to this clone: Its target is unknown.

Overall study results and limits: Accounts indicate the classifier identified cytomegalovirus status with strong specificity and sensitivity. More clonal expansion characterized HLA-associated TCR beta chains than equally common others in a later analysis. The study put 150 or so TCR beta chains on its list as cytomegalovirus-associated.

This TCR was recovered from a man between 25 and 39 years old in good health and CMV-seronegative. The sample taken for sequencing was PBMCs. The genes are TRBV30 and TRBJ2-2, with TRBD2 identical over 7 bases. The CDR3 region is CACPRLGGGSGELFF. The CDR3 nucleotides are TGTGCCTGCCCCCGTCTGGGGGGAGGGTCCGGGGAGCTGTTTTTT.